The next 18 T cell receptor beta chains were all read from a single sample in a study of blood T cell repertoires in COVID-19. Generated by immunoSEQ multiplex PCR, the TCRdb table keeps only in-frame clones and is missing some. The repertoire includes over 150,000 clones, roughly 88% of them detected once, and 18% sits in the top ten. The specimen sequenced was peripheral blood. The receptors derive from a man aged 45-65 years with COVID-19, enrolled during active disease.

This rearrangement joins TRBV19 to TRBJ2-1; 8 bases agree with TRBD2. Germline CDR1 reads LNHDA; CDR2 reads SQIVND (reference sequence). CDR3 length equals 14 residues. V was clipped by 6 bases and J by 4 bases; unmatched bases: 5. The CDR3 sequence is CASSRRGAYNEQFF. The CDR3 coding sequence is TGTGCCAGTAGCAGGCGGGGGGCTTACAATGAGCAGTTCTTC.

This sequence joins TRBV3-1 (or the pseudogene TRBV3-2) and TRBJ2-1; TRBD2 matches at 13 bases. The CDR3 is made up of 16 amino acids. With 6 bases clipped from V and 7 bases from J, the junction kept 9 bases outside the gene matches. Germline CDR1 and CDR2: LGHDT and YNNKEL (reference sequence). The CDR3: CASRDWTSGSVNEQFF. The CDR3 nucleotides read TGTGCCAGCAGAGATTGGACTAGCGGGAGTGTTAATGAGCAGTTCTTC.

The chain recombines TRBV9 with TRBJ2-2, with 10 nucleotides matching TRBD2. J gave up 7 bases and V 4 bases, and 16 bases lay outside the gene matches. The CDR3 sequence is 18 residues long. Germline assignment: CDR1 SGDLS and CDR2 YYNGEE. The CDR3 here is CASSPRGLAGAHGGELFF. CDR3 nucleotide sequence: TGTGCCAGCAGCCCCCGTGGGCTAGCGGGGGCCCACGGCGGGGAGCTGTTTTTT.

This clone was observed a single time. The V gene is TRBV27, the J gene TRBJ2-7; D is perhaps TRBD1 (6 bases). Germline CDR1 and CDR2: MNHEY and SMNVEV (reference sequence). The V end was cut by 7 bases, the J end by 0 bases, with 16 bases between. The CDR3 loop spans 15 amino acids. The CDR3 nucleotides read TGTGCCAGCACGCGCGCCGGGACAAACTCCTACGAGCAGTACTTC. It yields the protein CASTRAGTNSYEQYF.

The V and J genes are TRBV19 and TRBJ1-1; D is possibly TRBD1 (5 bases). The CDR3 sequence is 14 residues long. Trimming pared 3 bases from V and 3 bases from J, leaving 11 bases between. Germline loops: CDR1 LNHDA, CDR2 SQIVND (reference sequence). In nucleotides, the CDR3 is TGTGCCAGTAGTATTCGTGGGGCGTACACTGAAGCTTTCTTT. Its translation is CASSIRGAYTEAFF.

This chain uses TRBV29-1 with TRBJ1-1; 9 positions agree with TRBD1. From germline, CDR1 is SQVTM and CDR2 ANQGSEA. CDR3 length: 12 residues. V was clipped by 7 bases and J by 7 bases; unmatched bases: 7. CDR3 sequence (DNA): TGCAGCGGTGGGACAGGGCTCCTTGAAGCTTTCTTT. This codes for CSGGTGLLEAFF.

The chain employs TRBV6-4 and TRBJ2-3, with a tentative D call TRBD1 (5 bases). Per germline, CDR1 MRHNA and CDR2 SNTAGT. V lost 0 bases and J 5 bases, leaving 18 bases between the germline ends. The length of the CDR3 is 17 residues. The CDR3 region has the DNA TGTGCCAGCAGTGACTCCCCCGTAGGGGCCTTCGGAGATACGCAGTATTTT. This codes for CASSDSPVGAFGDTQYF.

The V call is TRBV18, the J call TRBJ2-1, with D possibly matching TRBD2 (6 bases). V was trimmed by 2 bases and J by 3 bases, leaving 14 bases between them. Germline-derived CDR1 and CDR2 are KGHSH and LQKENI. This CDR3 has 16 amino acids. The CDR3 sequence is CASSPSTGDNYNEQFF. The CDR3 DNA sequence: TGTGCCAGCTCACCAAGTACGGGAGACAACTACAATGAGCAGTTCTTC.

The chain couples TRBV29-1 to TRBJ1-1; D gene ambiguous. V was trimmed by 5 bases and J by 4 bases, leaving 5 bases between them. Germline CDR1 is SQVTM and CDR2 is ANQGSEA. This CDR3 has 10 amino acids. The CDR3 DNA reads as TGCAGCGTTACTGTCACTGAAGCTTTCTTT. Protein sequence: CSVTVTEAFF. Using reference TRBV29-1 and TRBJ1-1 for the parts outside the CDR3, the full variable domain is SAVISQKPSRDICQRGTSLTIQCQVDSQVTMMFWYRQQPGQSLTLIATANQGSEATYESGFVIDKFPISRPNLTFSTLTVSNMSPEDSSIYLCSVTVTEAFFGQGTRLTVV.

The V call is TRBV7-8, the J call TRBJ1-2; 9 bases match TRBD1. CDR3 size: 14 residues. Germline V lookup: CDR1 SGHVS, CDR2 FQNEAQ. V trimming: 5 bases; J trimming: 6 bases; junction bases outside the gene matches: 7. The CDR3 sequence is CASSAGTGMDGYTF. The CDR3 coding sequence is TGTGCCAGCAGCGCGGGGACAGGGATGGATGGCTACACCTTC.

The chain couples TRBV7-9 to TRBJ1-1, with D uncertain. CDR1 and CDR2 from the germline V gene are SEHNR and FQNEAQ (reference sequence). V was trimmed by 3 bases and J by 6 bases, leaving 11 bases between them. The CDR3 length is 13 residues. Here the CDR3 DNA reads TGTGCCAGCAGCTTCGAGGAAACCCCTGAAGCTTTCTTT. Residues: CASSFEETPEAFF.

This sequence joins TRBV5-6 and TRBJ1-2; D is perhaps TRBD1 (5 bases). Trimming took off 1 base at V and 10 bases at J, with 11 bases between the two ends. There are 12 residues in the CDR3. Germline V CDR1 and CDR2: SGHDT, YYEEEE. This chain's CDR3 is CASSLRPGPYTF. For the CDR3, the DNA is TGTGCCAGCAGCTTGCGTCCAGGGCCCTACACCTTC.

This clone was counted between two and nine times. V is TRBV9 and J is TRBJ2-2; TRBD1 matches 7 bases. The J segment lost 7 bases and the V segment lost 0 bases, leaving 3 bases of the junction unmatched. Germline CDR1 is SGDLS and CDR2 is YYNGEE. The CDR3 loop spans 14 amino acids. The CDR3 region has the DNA TGTGCCAGCAGCGTAGAGGCAGGGGGCGGGGAGCTGTTTTTT. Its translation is CASSVEAGGGELFF.

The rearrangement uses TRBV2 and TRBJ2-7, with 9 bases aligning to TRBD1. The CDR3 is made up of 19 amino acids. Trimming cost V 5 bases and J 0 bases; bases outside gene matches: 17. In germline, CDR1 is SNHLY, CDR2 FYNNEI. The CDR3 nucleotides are TGTGCCAGCAGTCGACAGGGGGGTCAGGCCGGGACTCCCTCCTACGAGCAGTACTTC. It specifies CASSRQGGQAGTPSYEQYF.

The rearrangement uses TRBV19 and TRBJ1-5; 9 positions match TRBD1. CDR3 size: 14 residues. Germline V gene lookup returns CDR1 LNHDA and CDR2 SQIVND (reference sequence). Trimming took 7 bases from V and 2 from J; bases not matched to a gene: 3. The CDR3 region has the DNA TGTGCCAGTACACAGGGGGCGGGCAATCAGCCCCAGCATTTT. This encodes CASTQGAGNQPQHF.

This chain's CDR3 is CASSQDWRGEQYF. The CDR3 nucleotides read TGTGCCAGCAGCCAAGACTGGAGGGGAGAGCAGTACTTC. J is TRBJ2-7 and V is TRBV3-1 (or the pseudogene TRBV3-2), with D possibly being TRBD2 (6 bases). Looked up from germline, CDR1 is LGHDT and CDR2 is YNNKEL (reference sequence). V lost 0 bases to trimming and J lost 7 bases, with 10 bases between them. This CDR3 contains 13 residues.

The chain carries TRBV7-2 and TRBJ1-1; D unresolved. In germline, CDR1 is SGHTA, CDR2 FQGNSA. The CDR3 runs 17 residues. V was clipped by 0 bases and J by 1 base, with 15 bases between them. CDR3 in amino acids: CASSLADGKVWNTEAFF. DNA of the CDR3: TGTGCCAGCAGCTTAGCCGACGGGAAGGTATGGAACACTGAAGCTTTCTTT. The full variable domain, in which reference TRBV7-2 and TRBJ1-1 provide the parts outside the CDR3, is GAGVSQSPSNKVTEKGKDVELRCDPISGHTALYWYRQSLGQGLEFLIYFQGNSAPDKSGLPSDRFSAERTGGSVSTLTIQRTQQEDSAVYLCASSLADGKVWNTEAFFGQGTRLTVV.

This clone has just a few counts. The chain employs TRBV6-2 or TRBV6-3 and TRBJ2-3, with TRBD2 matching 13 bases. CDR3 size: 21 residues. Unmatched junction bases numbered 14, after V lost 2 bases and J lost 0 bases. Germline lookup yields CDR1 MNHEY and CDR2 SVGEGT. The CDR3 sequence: CASSYPRLAGGRSSSTDTQYF. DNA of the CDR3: TGTGCCAGCAGTTACCCAAGACTAGCGGGGGGCCGCAGTAGTAGCACAGATACGCAGTATTTT.